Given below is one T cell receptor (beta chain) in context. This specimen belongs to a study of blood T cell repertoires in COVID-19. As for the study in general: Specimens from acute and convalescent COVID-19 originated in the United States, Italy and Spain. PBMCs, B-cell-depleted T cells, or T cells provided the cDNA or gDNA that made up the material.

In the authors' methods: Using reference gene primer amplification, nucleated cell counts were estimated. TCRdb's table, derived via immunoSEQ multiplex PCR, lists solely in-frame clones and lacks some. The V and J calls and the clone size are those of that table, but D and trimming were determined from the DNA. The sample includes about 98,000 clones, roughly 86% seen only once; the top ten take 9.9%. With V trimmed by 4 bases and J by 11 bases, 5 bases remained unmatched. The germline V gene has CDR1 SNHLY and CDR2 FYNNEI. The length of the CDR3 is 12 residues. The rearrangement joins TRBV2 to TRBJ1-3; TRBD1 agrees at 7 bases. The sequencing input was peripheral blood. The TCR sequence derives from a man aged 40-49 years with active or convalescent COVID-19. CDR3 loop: CASSGQGGPIYF. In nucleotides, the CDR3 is TGTGCCAGCAGTGGGCAGGGGGGTCCCATATATTTT.